This T cell receptor (beta chain) came from a study of cytomegalovirus exposure and HLA in healthy donors. Study details: As released early, the data held 70 million to 100 million unique TCRs from HLA-typed donors.

By share, this clone counts as medium-sized. Its cognate antigen is unknown. Overall study findings and caveats: The investigators catalogued 150 to 200 TCR beta chains as cytomegalovirus-associated.

Trimming cost V 5 bases and J 6 bases; bases outside gene matches: 8. The CDR3 runs 14 residues. Germline V gene data show CDR1 as LGHNA and CDR2 as YSLEER. Amplification used 60 Vbeta primers and 13 Jbeta primers. Data came from immunoSEQ multiplex PCR; TCRdb stores just in-frame clones and leaves some out. The profile shows some 100,000 clones, roughly two thirds of them singletons. The chain carries TRBV4-3 and TRBJ1-1; 8 bases line up with TRBD1. Sequenced sample: PBMCs. The TCR was taken from a man aged 40-50 years in good health and CMV-seronegative. The CDR3, as DNA: TGCGCCAGCAGCGAACAGGGGGAGTTCTCTGAAGCTTTCTTT. Translated, it gives CASSEQGEFSEAFF.